This is a list of T cell receptor beta chains from one sample in a study of T cell changes during pregnancy in multiple sclerosis. Method: immunoSEQ multiplex PCR; TCRdb's copy keeps in-frame clones and lacks some. The sample has about 79,000 clones, about 94% seen once. Sequencing was performed on peripheral blood, taken in the second trimester of pregnancy. These TCRs come from a female donor in good health, enrolled as a control in a pregnancy study. Both conserved end residues are part of each CDR3. A D gene is named only where the DNA matches it firmly. The size of a clone is reported for some rows only, either as once, few or many, or as a class for expanded clones.

j_call d_call v_call clone_size cdr3_length cdr3_aa cdr3_nt
TRBJ1-1 TRBD1 TRBV18 NA 15 CASSATTGERTEAFF TGTGCCAGCTCAGCAACGACAGGGGAAAGAACTGAAGCTTTCTTT
TRBJ1-2 NA TRBV2 once 15 CASSEAAAPGNGYTF TGTGCCAGCAGTGAAGCGGCGGCCCCGGGGAATGGCTACACCTTC
TRBJ2-1 NA TRBV11-3 NA 12 CASSFSVNEQFF TGTGCCAGCAGCTTTAGTGTAAATGAGCAGTTCTTC
TRBJ1-2 TRBD1 TRBV5-1 NA 14 CASSLDRGDYGYTF TGCGCCAGCAGCTTAGACAGGGGGGACTATGGCTACACCTTC
TRBJ2-1 TRBD1 TRBV5-1 NA 16 CASSLNAGQAGNEQFF TGCGCCAGCAGCTTGAATGCCGGACAGGCAGGGAATGAGCAGTTCTTC
TRBJ1-6 NA TRBV30 NA 13 CAWREQYNSPLHF TGTGCCTGGAGGGAACAGTATAATTCACCCCTCCACTTT
TRBJ2-3 NA TRBV5-1 NA 16 CASSLGITRGTDTQYF TGCGCCAGCAGCTTAGGTATAACTCGGGGCACAGATACGCAGTATTTT
TRBJ2-5 TRBD1 TRBV19 NA 14 CASSISGQGATQYF TGTGCCAGTAGTATCTCGGGACAGGGGGCAACCCAGTACTTC
TRBJ1-1 NA TRBV5-4 NA 13 CASSSYRNTEAFF TGTGCCAGCAGCAGCTACAGGAACACTGAAGCTTTCTTT
TRBJ2-4 TRBD1 TRBV6-4 NA 14 CASSAFDGQDIQYF TGTGCCAGCAGTGCCTTTGATGGACAGGACATTCAGTACTTC
TRBJ1-2 NA TRBV2 NA 14 CASSEARANYGYTF TGTGCCAGCAGTGAAGCGCGCGCTAACTATGGCTACACCTTC
TRBJ1-2 NA TRBV4-3 NA 12 CASSDRSGGYTF TGCGCCAGCAGCGACAGATCGGGCGGCTACACCTTC
TRBJ2-3 TRBD2 TRBV7-7 once 15 CASSSGAGGQDTQYF TGTGCCAGCAGCTCGGGTGCGGGGGGGCAAGATACGCAGTATTTT
TRBJ1-5 NA TRBV19 NA 16 CASSTGRYYSNQPQHF TGTGCCAGTAGTACGGGGAGATATTATAGCAATCAGCCCCAGCATTTT
TRBJ1-6 TRBD1 TRBV7-3 NA 15 CASSLTQGANSPLHF TGTGCCAGCAGCTTAACCCAGGGGGCGAATTCACCCCTCCACTTT
TRBJ1-3 TRBD1 TRBV19 NA 15 CASSAQQGFGNTIYF TGTGCCAGTAGTGCCCAACAGGGGTTTGGAAACACCATATATTTT
TRBJ1-1 NA TRBV9 NA 13 CASSLDSDTEAFF TGTGCCAGCAGCTTGGACAGTGACACTGAAGCTTTCTTT
TRBJ1-4 TRBD1 TRBV19 NA 13 CASRTGVNEKLFF TGTGCCAGTAGGACAGGGGTGAATGAAAAACTGTTTTTT
TRBJ2-2 TRBD2 TRBV6-5 NA 14 CASSGTRNTGELFF TGTGCCAGCAGTGGGACTAGAAACACCGGGGAGCTGTTTTTT
TRBJ1-1 NA TRBV10-3 NA 13 CAISGAVSGEAFF TGTGCCATCAGTGGAGCGGTTTCGGGGGAAGCTTTCTTT
TRBJ2-1 NA TRBV27 NA 12 CASRRASNEQFF TGTGCCAGCAGGCGGGCGAGCAATGAGCAGTTCTTC
TRBJ1-5 NA TRBV18 NA 16 CASSPVPLTRNQPQHF TGTGCCAGCTCACCAGTCCCCCTCACTCGCAATCAGCCCCAGCATTTT
TRBJ2-5 TRBD2 TRBV2 NA 14 CASSLAGVQETQYF TGTGCCAGCAGTCTAGCGGGGGTGCAAGAGACCCAGTACTTC